The source of this T cell receptor beta chain is a study of monozygotic twins with inflammatory bowel disease. Donors gave 2 to 3 ml of blood apiece. Germline CDR1 LNHNV, CDR2 YYDKDF (reference sequence). The CDR3 covers 14 residues. The study, taken as a whole, reports: Relative clonotype sharing with others was diminished in IBD patients versus healthy twins, particularly with disease activity. T cell subtypes were not distinguishable in this analysis.

On this clonotype: Its antigen remains unknown.

TCRalpha and TCRbeta cDNA was put through two nested PCRs of around 15 and 9 cycles. From its re-call of the 5' RACE reads, TCRdb lists each CDR3 protein once, without DNA. Here the sample table reports over 200,000 distinct CDR3 sequences. Material for sequencing was blood. The chain joins TRBV15 to TRBJ2-2; absent DNA, TCRdb's TRBD1 call cannot be checked. The sequence was obtained from a human donor with ulcerative colitis or Crohn's disease, or a healthy co-twin of an affected twin (not recorded which). CDR3 region: CATSRGVETGELFF.